This TCR beta chain was obtained from a study of blood T cell repertoires in COVID-19. Study information: Acute and convalescent COVID-19 specimens originated in the United States, Italy and Spain. PBMCs, B-cell-depleted T cells, or T cells provided the cDNA or gDNA that made up the material.

The CDR3 is made up of 16 amino acids. Germline V gene sequence: CDR1 MNHEY, CDR2 SMNVEV (reference sequence). V was cut by 4 bases and J by 4 bases, with 18 bases left in between. Authors' analysis steps: Counts of nucleated cells, estimated from reference gene primer amplification, were obtained. TCRdb's table, derived via immunoSEQ multiplex PCR, lists solely in-frame clones and lacks some. The DNA gave D and trimming, while V, J and clone size come from that table. The data contain about 300,000 clones, roughly 87% of them singletons. This receptor was obtained from a man aged 18 to 35 with active or convalescent COVID-19. This chain uses TRBV27 with TRBJ2-3, with D perhaps TRBD1 (5 bases). The sample consisted of peripheral blood. The CDR3: CASSSTFFGASDTQYF. CDR3 DNA: TGTGCCAGCAGTTCGACCTTTTTTGGGGCCTCAGATACGCAGTATTTT.